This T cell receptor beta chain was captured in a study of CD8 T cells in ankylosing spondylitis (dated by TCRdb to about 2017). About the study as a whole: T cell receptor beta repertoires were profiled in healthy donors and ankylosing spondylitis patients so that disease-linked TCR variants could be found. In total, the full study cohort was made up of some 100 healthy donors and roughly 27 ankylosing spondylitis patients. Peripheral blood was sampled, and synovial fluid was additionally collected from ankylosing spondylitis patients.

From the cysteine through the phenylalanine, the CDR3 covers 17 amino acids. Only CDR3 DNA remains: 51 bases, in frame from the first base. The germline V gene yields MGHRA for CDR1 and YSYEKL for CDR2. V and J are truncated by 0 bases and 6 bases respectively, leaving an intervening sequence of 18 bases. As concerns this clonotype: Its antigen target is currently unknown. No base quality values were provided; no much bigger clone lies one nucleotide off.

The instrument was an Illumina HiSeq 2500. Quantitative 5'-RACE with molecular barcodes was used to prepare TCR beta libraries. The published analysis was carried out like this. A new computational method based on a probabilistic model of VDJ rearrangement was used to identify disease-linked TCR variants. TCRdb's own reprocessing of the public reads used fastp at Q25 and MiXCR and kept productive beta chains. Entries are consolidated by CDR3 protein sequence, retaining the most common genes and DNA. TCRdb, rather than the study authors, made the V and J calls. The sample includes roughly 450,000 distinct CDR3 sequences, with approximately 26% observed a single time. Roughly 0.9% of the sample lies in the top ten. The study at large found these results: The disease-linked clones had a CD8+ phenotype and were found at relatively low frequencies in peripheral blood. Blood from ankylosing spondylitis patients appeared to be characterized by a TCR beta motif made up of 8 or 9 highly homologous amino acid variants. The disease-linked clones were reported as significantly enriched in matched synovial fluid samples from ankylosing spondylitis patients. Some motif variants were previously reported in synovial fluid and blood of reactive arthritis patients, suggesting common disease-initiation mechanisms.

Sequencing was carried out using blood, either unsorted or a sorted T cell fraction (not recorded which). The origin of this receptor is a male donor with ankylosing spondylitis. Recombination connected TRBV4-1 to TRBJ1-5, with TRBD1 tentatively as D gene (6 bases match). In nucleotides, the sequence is TGCGCCAGCAGCCAAGATATTGTGGACAGAGGACGTCAGCCCCAGCATTTT. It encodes CASSQDIVDRGRQPQHF.